This T cell receptor beta chain is from a study of blood T cell repertoires in COVID-19. Study details: There were acute and convalescent COVID-19 samples, and they came from the United States, Italy and Spain.

Original processing methods: Estimation of nucleated cell counts was performed using reference gene primer amplification. Here immunoSEQ multiplex PCR was the method, and the copy in TCRdb shows in-frame clones only, minus some. Clone size and V and J calls were adopted from that table, with D and trimming inferred from the DNA. The sample contains around 310,000 clones, 90% of which appear only once. Enrollment of patients from Seattle took place during active infection, with longitudinal follow-up. Germline CDR1 and CDR2: SGHTA and FQGTGA. The CDR3 has 14 amino acids. V lost 2 bases and J lost 9, with 14 bases in between.

Sequenced material: peripheral blood. The sequence was collected from a woman aged 40 to 49 with COVID-19, enrolled during active disease. The rearrangement uses TRBV7-3 and TRBJ2-1; D might be TRBD1 (6 bases). As DNA, the CDR3 is TGTGCCAGCAGCTTACCCACAGGGCGTGGTGAGCAGTTCTTC. Amino acid sequence: CASSLPTGRGEQFF.